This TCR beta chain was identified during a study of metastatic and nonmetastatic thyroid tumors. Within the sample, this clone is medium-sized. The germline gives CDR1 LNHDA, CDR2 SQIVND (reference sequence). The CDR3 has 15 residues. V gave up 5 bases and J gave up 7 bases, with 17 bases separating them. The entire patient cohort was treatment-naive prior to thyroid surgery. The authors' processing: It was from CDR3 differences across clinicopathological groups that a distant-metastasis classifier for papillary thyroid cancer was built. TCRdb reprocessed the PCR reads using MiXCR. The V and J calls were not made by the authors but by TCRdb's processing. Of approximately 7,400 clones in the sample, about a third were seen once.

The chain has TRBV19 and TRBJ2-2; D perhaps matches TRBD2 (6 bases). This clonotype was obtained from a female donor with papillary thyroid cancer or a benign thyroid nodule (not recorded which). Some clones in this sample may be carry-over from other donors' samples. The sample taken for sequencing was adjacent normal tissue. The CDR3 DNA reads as TGTGCCAGTAGTTTTGGGACTGGAGGGCACGGGGAGCTGTTTTTT. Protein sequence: CASSFGTGGHGELFF.